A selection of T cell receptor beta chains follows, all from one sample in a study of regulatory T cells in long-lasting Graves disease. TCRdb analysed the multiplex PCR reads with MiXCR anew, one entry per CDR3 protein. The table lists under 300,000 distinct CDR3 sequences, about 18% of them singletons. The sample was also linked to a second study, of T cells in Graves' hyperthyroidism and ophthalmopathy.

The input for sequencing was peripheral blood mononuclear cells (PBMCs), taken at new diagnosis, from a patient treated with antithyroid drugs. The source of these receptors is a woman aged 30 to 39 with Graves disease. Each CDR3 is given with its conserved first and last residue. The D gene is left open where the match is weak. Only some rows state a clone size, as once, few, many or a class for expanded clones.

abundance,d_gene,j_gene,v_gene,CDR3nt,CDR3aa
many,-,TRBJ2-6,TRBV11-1,TGTGCCAGCAGCTTTGAGCGGGCGAACTCTGGGGCCAACGTCCTGACTTTC,CASSFERANSGANVLTF
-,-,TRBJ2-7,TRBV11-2,TGTGCCAGCAGCTCCGGGCCTTACGAGCAGTACTTC,CASSSGPYEQYF
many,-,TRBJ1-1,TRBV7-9,TGTGCCAGCAGCTTAGAGGGCGGAACCACTGAAGCTTTCTTT,CASSLEGGTTEAFF
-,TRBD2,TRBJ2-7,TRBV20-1,TGCAGTGCTAGAGGGGGGACTAGCGGGGGGAGCTCCTACGAGCAGTACTTC,CSARGGTSGGSSYEQYF
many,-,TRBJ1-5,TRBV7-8,TGTGCCAGCAGCCCCGGTGGTGCAGGGGCTGGCAATCAGCCCCAGCATTTT,CASSPGGAGAGNQPQHF
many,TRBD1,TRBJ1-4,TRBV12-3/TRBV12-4,TGTGCCAGCAGTTTCGGACAGGATGGAAAACTGTTTTTT,CASSFGQDGKLFF
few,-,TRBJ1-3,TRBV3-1,TGTGCCAGCAGCCAAGTCGCCGGAGGCGCTGGAAACACCATATATTTT,CASSQVAGGAGNTIYF
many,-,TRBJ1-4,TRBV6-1,TGTGCCAGCACCCGGGACCGCGTGTCGGCGACTAATGAAAAACTGTTTTTT,CASTRDRVSATNEKLFF
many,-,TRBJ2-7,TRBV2,TGTGCCAGCAGTGAGATTGAAGGATCGCGGCAGTACTTC,CASSEIEGSRQYF
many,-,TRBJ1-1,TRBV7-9,TGTGCCAGCAGCTATACAGCCGCCTTGAACACTGAAGCTTTCTTT,CASSYTAALNTEAFF
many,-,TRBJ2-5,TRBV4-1,TGCGCCAGCAGCCAAGATCATCTGGGGGAGACCCAGTACTTC,CASSQDHLGETQYF
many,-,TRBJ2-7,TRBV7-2,TGTGCCAGCAGCTCCCCACTTGAATACGAGCAGTACTTC,CASSSPLEYEQYF
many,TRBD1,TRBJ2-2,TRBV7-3,TGTGCCAGCAGCCTCAACAGGGGGACCGGGGAGCTGTTTTTT,CASSLNRGTGELFF
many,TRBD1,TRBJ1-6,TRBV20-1,TGCAGTGCTAGGGGGACAGGGGTATATTCACCCCTCCACTTT,CSARGTGVYSPLHF
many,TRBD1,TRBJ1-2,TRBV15,TGTGCCACCAGCAAGGGACAGGGTCGTAACTATGGCTACACCTTC,CATSKGQGRNYGYTF
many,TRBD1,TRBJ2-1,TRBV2,TGTGCCAGCAGTGCAGGACAGGGATTTGAGCAGTTCTTC,CASSAGQGFEQFF
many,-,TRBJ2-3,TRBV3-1,TGTGCCAGCAGCCAAGGTCGCGATACGCAGTATTTT,CASSQGRDTQYF
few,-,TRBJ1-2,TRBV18,TGTGCCAGCTCACCACCCACCCCAGGGGAAGATGGCTACACCTTC,CASSPPTPGEDGYTF
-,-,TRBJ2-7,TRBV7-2,TGTGCCAGCAGCCACCGGACCTACGAGCAGTACTTC,CASSHRTYEQYF
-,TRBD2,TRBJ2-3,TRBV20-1,TGCAGTGCTAGTTGGGCTTCGGGGGGGGCAGATACGCAGTATTTT,CSASWASGGADTQYF
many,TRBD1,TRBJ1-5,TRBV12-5,TGTGCTAGTGTCTTCGGGACAGCGGATTATAGCAATCAGCCCCAGCATTTT,CASVFGTADYSNQPQHF
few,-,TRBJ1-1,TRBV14,TGTGCCAGCAGCCAAGATTGGAGACAGGCTGAAGCTTTCTTT,CASSQDWRQAEAFF
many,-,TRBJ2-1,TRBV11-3,TGTGCCAGCAGCTTAGGATCCGGGACTTACAATGAGCAGTTCTTC,CASSLGSGTYNEQFF
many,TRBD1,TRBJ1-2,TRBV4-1,TGCGCCAGCAGCCACCCCGGACAGGGCTCTAACTATGGCTACACCTTC,CASSHPGQGSNYGYTF
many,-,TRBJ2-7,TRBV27,TGTGCCAGCAGTTTCACTTTCAAGGACGAGCAGTACTTC,CASSFTFKDEQYF
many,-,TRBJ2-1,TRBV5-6,TGTGCCAGCAGCTTGGGGGAAAGCGCCGATGAGCAGTTCTTC,CASSLGESADEQFF
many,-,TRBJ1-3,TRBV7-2,TGTGCCAGCAGCTTAGATTTACGGGACGGGAGCACATATTTT,CASSLDLRDGSTYF
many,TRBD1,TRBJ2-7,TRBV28,TGTGCCAGCAGCCCCTCCGGGACAGCGAGCTACGAGCAGTACTTC,CASSPSGTASYEQYF
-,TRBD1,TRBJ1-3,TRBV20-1,TGCAGTGCTGCCGACAGGGGGCAAGGAAACACCATATATTTT,CSAADRGQGNTIYF
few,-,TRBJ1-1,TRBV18,TGTGCCAGCCCTACAGGGACTGAAGCTTTCTTT,CASPTGTEAFF
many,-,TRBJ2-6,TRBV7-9,TGTGCCAGCAGCTTAGGGCCCGGAGGGTCTGGGGCCAACGTCCTGACTTTC,CASSLGPGGSGANVLTF
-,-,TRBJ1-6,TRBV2,TGTGCCAGCAGGGGGACCTATAATTCACCCCTCCACTTT,CASRGTYNSPLHF
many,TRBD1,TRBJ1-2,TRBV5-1,TGCGCCAGCAGCCCAGGGGACAGGGCCATCGATGGCTACACCTTC,CASSPGDRAIDGYTF
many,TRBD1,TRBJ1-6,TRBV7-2,TGTGCCAGCAGCCCTAGACAGGGCTCACCCCTCCACTTT,CASSPRQGSPLHF
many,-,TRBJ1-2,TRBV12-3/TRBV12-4,TGTGCCAGCAGTTTGGCGGGAGGGCAAGGCTACACCTTC,CASSLAGGQGYTF
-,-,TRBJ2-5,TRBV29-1,TGCAGCGTTTCCGTCAAGGGCGGGGAGGCCCAGTACTTC,CSVSVKGGEAQYF
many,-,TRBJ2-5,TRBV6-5,TGTGCCAGCAGTTACTCGAACGTGCGTAGAGACGGTGAGACCCAGTACTTC,CASSYSNVRRDGETQYF
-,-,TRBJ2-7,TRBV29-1,TGCAGCGTGGAAGGGATGGGCGAGCAGTACTTC,CSVEGMGEQYF
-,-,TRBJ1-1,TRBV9,TGTGCCAGCAGCGCCGGACCCGGGGGCACTGAAGCTTTCTTT,CASSAGPGGTEAFF
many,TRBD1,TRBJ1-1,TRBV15,TGTGCCACCAGCAAGGGGGCCGGTTTTGAGCCTTTCTTT,CATSKGAGFEPFF
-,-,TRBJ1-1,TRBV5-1,TGCGCCAGCTCCTCCGGCGAGGGTGAAGCTTTCTTT,CASSSGEGEAFF
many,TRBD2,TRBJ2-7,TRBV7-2,TGTGCCAGCAGCGCAACACTAGCGGAAAAAGAGCAGTACTTC,CASSATLAEKEQYF
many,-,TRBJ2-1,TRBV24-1,TGTGCCACCAGTGGTGGCCTGGGCTACAATGAGCAGTTCTTC,CATSGGLGYNEQFF